This T cell receptor (beta chain) is from a study of blood T cell repertoires in COVID-19. Study information: There were acute and convalescent COVID-19 samples, and they came from the United States, Italy and Spain. The analysed material was cDNA or gDNA that came from T cells, B-cell-depleted T cells, or PBMCs.

Per the study methods: Reference gene primers were amplified, and this amplification served to estimate nucleated cell counts. Method: immunoSEQ multiplex PCR; TCRdb's copy keeps in-frame clones and lacks some. V and J calls and clone size are given by that table; D and trimming were obtained from the DNA. The sample lists tens of thousands of clones, 82% occurring once. Input material: peripheral blood. The source of this sequence is a woman of 80 years or more with acute or convalescent COVID-19.

The CDR3 sequence is CASSIGDRGSNIQYF. The CDR3 DNA follows: TGTGCCAGTAGTATAGGGGACAGGGGGTCAAACATTCAGTACTTC. The chain joins TRBV19 to TRBJ2-4, with TRBD1 matching over 11 bases. This CDR3 is 15 amino acids long. After removal of 1 base from V and 6 bases from J, the junction contained 2 bases not matched to a gene. CDR1 and CDR2 from the germline V gene are LNHDA and SQIVND (reference sequence).